This T cell receptor beta chain was sequenced for a study of T cell responses to AZD1222 COVID-19 vaccine. Only a few counts were recorded for this clone. Its cognate antigen is unknown. Study findings and constraints: Vaccine-related CD4 TCRs covered spike, predominating at 160-218 and 743-854. Vaccination with two AZD1222 doses was followed by a rise in Spike-specific TCR breadth and depth. There were mostly white British donors and more females than males, and clonal diversity was possibly underestimated. In the spike-specific TCR repertoire, nearly half reportedly target unmutated variant regions.

The CDR3 covers 18 residues. Trimming cost V 7 bases and J 4 bases; bases outside gene matches: 8. From germline, CDR1 is KGHDR and CDR2 SFDVKD. Using immunoSEQ multiplex PCR, the repertoire was profiled, and TCRdb retains in-frame clones only, with some absent. The sample gives around 130,000 clones, roughly 92% of which show up once; over 1.5% is in the top ten. The chain carries TRBV24-1 and TRBJ2-2; 16 nucleotides line up with TRBD2. The sequencing used peripheral blood, collected on day 0 of AZD1222 vaccination. The TCR was taken from an adult in good health. The CDR3 is CATSPGLAGGPVTGELFF. CDR3 DNA: TGTGCCACCAGCCCGGGACTAGCGGGAGGGCCGGTCACCGGGGAGCTGTTTTTT.